The 25 T cell receptor beta chains in this list originate from one sample, sequenced in a study of vaccination and CD4 T cells after COVID-19. Treatment specified: approximately 9-day PBMC culture with coronavirus spike peptide pools or control peptides (ViraFEST assay). These receptors lack a known antigen. The Oncomine TCR Beta short-read assay sequenced DNA from cultured CD4+ T cells. Using its own MiXCR run on the PCR reads, TCRdb lists one record per CDR3 protein. The sample consists of about 16,000 distinct CDR3 sequences, approximately 70% of them appearing once. Sample: CD4+ T cells from blood, cultured in vitro. These receptors all stem from a human donor who had recovered from COVID-19.

This clonotype was seen just once. The chain links TRBV28 to TRBJ1-2; D is undetermined. The CDR3 consists of 15 residues. Trimming took 3 bases from V and 4 from J, leaving 15 bases between them. Germline values: CDR1 MDHEN, CDR2 SYDVKM. The CDR3 nucleotides read TGTGCCAGCAGTTTCGCGGCCAATCAACTCTATGGCTACACCTTC. Translating it yields CASSFAANQLYGYTF.

The gene calls are TRBV29-1 and TRBJ1-1, with TRBD1 identical over 8 bases. V lost 1 base and J lost 6; bases outside the gene matches: 7. The CDR3 runs to 14 residues. Germline loops: CDR1 SQVTM, CDR2 ANQGSEA. The CDR3: CSVEGDRRAAEAFF. As DNA, the CDR3 is TGCAGCGTTGAAGGGGACAGGAGGGCCGCTGAAGCTTTCTTT.

This clonotype showed up just once. The chain recombines TRBV6-1 with TRBJ1-1, with D possibly being TRBD1 (5 bases). This CDR3 spans 13 amino acids. Germline V gene data show CDR1 as MNHNS and CDR2 as SASEGT. Trimming took 11 bases from V and 0 from J, leaving 13 bases between them. CDR3: CAGRQFMNTEAFF. The CDR3 DNA reads TGTGCCGGCCGACAGTTTATGAACACTGAAGCTTTCTTT.

The CDR3 spells CASSFEGARISPLHF. CDR3 DNA sequence: TGTGCCAGCAGCTTTGAGGGGGCTAGGATTTCACCCCTCCACTTT. The genes are TRBV28 and TRBJ1-6; TRBD1 aligns across 7 bases. The germline V gene encodes CDR1 MDHEN and CDR2 SYDVKM. V lost 6 bases to trimming and J lost 9 bases; unmatched junction nucleotides: 11. This CDR3 contains 15 residues.

The rearrangement links TRBV4-3 to TRBJ2-1; 7 nucleotides align to TRBD1. Unmatched junction bases numbered 5, after V lost 0 bases and J lost 3 bases. The CDR3 extends over 16 amino acids. The germline V gene encodes CDR1 LGHNA and CDR2 YSLEER. The CDR3 region is CASSQEETGSYNEQFF. The CDR3 coding sequence is TGCGCCAGCAGCCAAGAAGAGACAGGGAGCTACAATGAGCAGTTCTTC.

This clonotype has only one observation. The V and J genes are TRBV12-3 or TRBV12-4 and TRBJ2-3; possibly TRBD1 for D (5 bases). The V and J ends lost 6 bases and 2 bases respectively, with 18 bases between them. The CDR3 totals 16 residues. CDR3 nucleotides: TGTGCCAGCAGGGCAGACAGCTGGTCCAACACAGATACGCAGTATTTT. This codes for CASRADSWSNTDTQYF.

The gene calls are TRBV7-3 and TRBJ2-5; tentative D call: TRBD2 (5 bases). V dropped 2 bases and J dropped 5 bases, with 15 bases sitting between them. This CDR3 has 15 residues. CDR1 SGHTA and CDR2 FQGTGA come from the germline V gene. CDR3 bases: TGTGCCAGCAGCTTATTGGCTAGCAGGATTGAGACCCAGTACTTC. Amino acids: CASSLLASRIETQYF.

The chain recombines TRBV7-2 with TRBJ1-2; D perhaps matches TRBD1 (6 bases). CDR1 is SGHTA, CDR2 FQGNSA, per germline. Trimming took off 5 bases at V and 3 bases at J, with 19 bases between the two ends. The CDR3 length is 16 residues. CDR3 DNA sequence: TGTGCCAGCAGCCCGGGGGTGGGGGGCGCGGACTATGGCTACACCTTC. Its protein product is CASSPGVGGADYGYTF. Filled out from reference TRBV7-2 and TRBJ1-2, the complete variable domain reads GAGVSQSPSNKVTEKGKDVELRCDPISGHTALYWYRQSLGQGLEFLIYFQGNSAPDKSGLPSDRFSAERTGGSVSTLTIQRTQQEDSAVYLCASSPGVGGADYGYTFGSGTRLTVV.

This clonotype has a handful of counts. The genes are TRBV7-2 and TRBJ1-1, with TRBD1 as a possible D gene (5 bases). The V and J ends lost 5 bases and 1 base respectively, with 11 bases between them. Germline loops: CDR1 SGHTA, CDR2 FQGNSA. The CDR3 is 14 residues long. DNA for the CDR3: TGTGCCAGCAGCCCCGGGACGGCGAACACTGAAGCTTTCTTT. Its protein is CASSPGTANTEAFF.

The chain combines TRBV10-3 with TRBJ1-1; no firm D call. Germline V gene lookup returns CDR1 ENHRY and CDR2 SYGVKD. Trimming shortened V by 4 bases and J by 0 bases, and 9 bases separated the two germline ends. The CDR3 runs 14 residues. The CDR3 is CAISVLLMNTEAFF. As DNA, the CDR3 is TGTGCCATCAGTGTTTTACTCATGAACACTGAAGCTTTCTTT.

This clonotype was counted between two and nine times. The V gene is TRBV7-3, the J gene TRBJ2-1; 9 bases are shared with TRBD1. The V gene end was trimmed by 3 bases and the J gene end by 5 bases; junction bases not matched to a gene: 2. The CDR3 contains 14 residues. Germline V gives CDR1 SGHTA, CDR2 FQGTGA. CDR3 amino acids: CASSLGQGHNEQFF. The CDR3 nucleotides are TGTGCCAGCAGCTTGGGACAGGGTCACAATGAGCAGTTCTTC. The complete variable domain, with remaining parts taken from reference TRBV7-3 and TRBJ2-1, reads GAGVSQTPSNKVTEKGKYVELRCDPISGHTALYWYRQSLGQGPEFLIYFQGTGAADDSGLPNDRFFAVRPEGSVSTLKIQRTERGDSAVYLCASSLGQGHNEQFFGPGTRLTVL.

V usage is TRBV6-1 and J usage is TRBJ1-5; TRBD1 aligns across 9 bases. The junction had 17 bases not matched to a gene; V was cut back by 5 bases and J by 6 bases. Per germline, CDR1 MNHNS and CDR2 SASEGT. The CDR3 is 18 amino acids. The CDR3 DNA sequence: TGTGCCAGCAGTACCCCACGGGACAGGGCTTTTTTCGCTCAGCCCCAGCATTTT. Protein: CASSTPRDRAFFAQPQHF.

In this sample, this clonotype turned up a few times. The V and J genes are TRBV7-8 and TRBJ1-2; 9 bases fit TRBD1. Germline assignment: CDR1 SGHVS and CDR2 FQNEAQ. V lost 5 bases and J lost 6; bases outside the gene matches: 10. This CDR3 is built from 15 residues. The CDR3 sequence: CASSLRQGDAHGYTF. In DNA, the CDR3 is TGTGCCAGCAGCCTAAGACAGGGGGATGCACATGGCTACACCTTC.

The chain couples TRBV7-6 to TRBJ1-3, with TRBD1 identical over 8 bases. CDR1 and CDR2 from the germline V gene are SGHVS and FNYEAQ. V trimming: 5 bases; J trimming: 6 bases; junction bases outside the gene matches: 9. The length of the CDR3 is 15 residues. The CDR3 protein is CASSPLDRVENTIYF. Written as DNA, the CDR3 is TGTGCCAGCAGCCCATTGGACAGGGTGGAAAACACCATATATTTT.

The V call is TRBV4-1, the J call TRBJ1-1; 8 nucleotides agree with TRBD1. CDR3 length: 14 residues. After removal of 2 bases from V and 5 bases from J, the junction contained 4 bases not matched to a gene. Germline CDR1 is MGHRA and CDR2 is YSYEKL. CDR3 sequence (DNA): TGCGCCAGCAGCCAAAAGACAGGGGAGACTGAAGCTTTCTTT. Translation gives CASSQKTGETEAFF.

The chain is built from TRBV2 and TRBJ1-1; a possible D gene is TRBD1 (6 bases). This CDR3 is built from 14 residues. V was trimmed by 6 bases and J by 4 bases, leaving 15 bases between them. Germline assignment: CDR1 SNHLY and CDR2 FYNNEI. The CDR3 DNA reads as TGTGCCAGCAGACTTGGGGAGGGGGTCACTGAAGCTTTCTTT. Residues: CASRLGEGVTEAFF.

The chain couples TRBV6-2 or TRBV6-3 to TRBJ2-4; D is unresolved. CDR3 length: 15 residues. Germline assignment: CDR1 MNHEY and CDR2 SVGEGT. Trimming removed 5 bases from V and 0 bases from J, with 11 bases in between. The CDR3 nucleotides read TGTGCCAGCAGTCCCCGCGGCCGAGCCAAAAACATTCAGTACTTC. It specifies CASSPRGRAKNIQYF.

CDR3 nucleotide sequence: TGTGCCTGGAGTGTACAAAGCGCACACTCGTTCCAAGAGACCCAGTACTTC. It specifies CAWSVQSAHSFQETQYF. The V and J genes are TRBV30 and TRBJ2-5; D is unresolved. Trimming removed 0 bases at V and 1 base at J, with 18 bases between. The CDR3 sequence is 17 residues long. Germline V CDR1 and CDR2: GTSNPN, SVGIG (reference sequence).

This chain links TRBV10-3 with TRBJ2-7, with TRBD2 as a possible D gene (5 bases). CDR1 is ENHRY, CDR2 SYGVKD, per germline. The CDR3 contains 15 residues. The V gene lost 1 base and the J gene lost 1 base, with 11 bases spanning the gap. In nucleotides, the CDR3 is TGTGCCATCAGTGAGTATGGAGGCAGGTCCTACGAGCAGTACTTC. This sequence encodes CAISEYGGRSYEQYF.

The chain combines TRBV28 with TRBJ2-5; 13 positions match TRBD2. Germline V gene lookup returns CDR1 MDHEN and CDR2 SYDVKM. The CDR3 spans 17 residues. V trimming: 5 bases; J trimming: 6 bases; junction bases outside the gene matches: 12. CDR3 region: CASSPVLAGGPSKTQYF. Written as DNA, the CDR3 is TGTGCCAGCAGTCCGGTACTAGCGGGAGGGCCCTCGAAGACCCAGTACTTC.

The chain employs TRBV6-5 and TRBJ1-6; TRBD1 aligns across 9 bases. This CDR3 is built from 16 residues. Looked up from germline, CDR1 is MNHEY and CDR2 is SVGAGI. Losses at the gene ends were 4 bases for V and 5 bases for J; bases not matched to a gene: 6. As DNA, the CDR3 is TGTGCCAGCAGTTCTGGGACAGGGTCAAATAATTCACCCCTCCACTTT. It yields the protein CASSSGTGSNNSPLHF.

In this sample, this clonotype turned up once. The rearrangement links TRBV4-3 to TRBJ2-3; D tentatively fits TRBD1 or TRBD2 (5 bases each). The germline V gene has CDR1 LGHNA and CDR2 YSLEER. The CDR3 sequence is 15 residues long. V lost 1 base, J lost 6 bases, and 14 bases lay in between. The CDR3, as DNA: TGCGCCAGCAGCCAAGGTTCGGCCGGGGCGGATACGCAGTATTTT. Encoded protein: CASSQGSAGADTQYF.

The chain recombines TRBV28 with TRBJ2-7; D gene uncertain. The V and J ends lost 6 bases and 0 bases respectively, with 12 bases between them. The CDR3 runs 14 residues. Looked up from germline, CDR1 is MDHEN and CDR2 is SYDVKM. CDR3 DNA sequence: TGTGCCAGCAGGGGTACGGGTTACTCCTACGAGCAGTACTTC. Its protein product is CASRGTGYSYEQYF.

A note on this clonotype: The junction shows a germline mismatch at one end, possibly a read error. The chain couples TRBV7-2 to TRBJ2-2; TRBD2 is a possible D gene (5 bases). The CDR3 has 15 amino acids. The germline V gene has CDR1 SGHTA and CDR2 FQGNSA. The CDR3 DNA follows: TGCGCCAGCAGCCAAGGATTTCCGGGGACCGGGGAGCTGTTTTTT. This encodes CASSQGFPGTGELFF.

V is TRBV20-1 and J is TRBJ2-3, with TRBD1 matching 10 bases. V lost 6 bases to trimming and J lost 3 bases; unmatched junction nucleotides: 12. CDR3 length: 16 residues. Germline CDR1 and CDR2: DFQATT and SNEGSKA (reference sequence). The CDR3 DNA reads as TGCAGTGCGCCAACAGAACCGGGACAGGGGACAGATACGCAGTATTTT. Its protein product is CSAPTEPGQGTDTQYF.